What follows describes a single TCR beta chain. Antigen specificity is unknown. The CDR3 is made up of 15 amino acids. CDR1 is MNHEY, CDR2 SVGAGI, per germline. With V trimmed by 4 bases and J by 4 bases, 7 bases remained unmatched. With 60 Vbeta and 13 Jbeta primers, the PCR was carried out. The data were produced by immunoSEQ multiplex PCR, yet TCRdb's version contains in-frame clones alone and is incomplete. The data show around 140,000 clones, approximately 60% seen once. The sample comes from a study of cytomegalovirus exposure and HLA in healthy donors. Study results and caveats: The study carried out a later analysis of TCR beta sequences. It associated roughly 17,000 of them with specific HLA alleles at a false discovery rate of 0.05. It was taken for granted in presence/absence analyses that sequencing depth across donors was roughly uniform. As was reported, the HLA-A and HLA-B alleles of most subjects were accurately predicted from TCR beta sequences. The dataset shows that most TCR sequences were rare, while some public TCRs occurred in many donors.

This TCR was recovered from a middle-aged woman in good health and CMV-seronegative. Sequencing was performed on PBMCs. V and J are TRBV6-5 and TRBJ2-7, with TRBD1 matching 10 bases. In DNA, the CDR3 is TGTGCCAGCAGTTCCGACAGGGGGCCTTCTTACGAGCAGTACTTC. This encodes CASSSDRGPSYEQYF.